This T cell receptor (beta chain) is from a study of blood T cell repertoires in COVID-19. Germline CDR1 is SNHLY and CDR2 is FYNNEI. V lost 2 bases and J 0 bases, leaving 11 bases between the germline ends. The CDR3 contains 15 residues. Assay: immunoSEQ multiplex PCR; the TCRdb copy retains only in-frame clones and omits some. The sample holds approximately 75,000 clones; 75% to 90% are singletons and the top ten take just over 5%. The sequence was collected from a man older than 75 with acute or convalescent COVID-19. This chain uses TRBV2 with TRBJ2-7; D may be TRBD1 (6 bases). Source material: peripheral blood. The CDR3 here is CASSESRDTSYEQYF. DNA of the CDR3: TGTGCCAGCAGTGAATCACGGGACACCTCCTACGAGCAGTACTTC.